Following are 4 T cell receptor beta chains from one sample sequenced in a study of blood T cell repertoires in COVID-19. Clones were sequenced by immunoSEQ multiplex PCR, and TCRdb holds only the in-frame ones, with some missing. Of over 150,000 clones listed, 90% to 95% are singletons. The sequenced sample was peripheral blood. All receptors come from a man aged 45 to 65 with acute or convalescent COVID-19.

V gene TRBV28 combines with J gene TRBJ1-5; 8 nucleotides agree with TRBD1. CDR1 MDHEN and CDR2 SYDVKM come from the germline V gene. The CDR3 is made up of 17 amino acids. J was trimmed by 0 bases and V by 6 bases; bases with no gene match: 10. CDR3 bases: TGTGCCAGCAGGGGAGGGACAGGACATTATAGCAATCAGCCCCAGCATTTT. This gives the protein CASRGGTGHYSNQPQHF.

This clone was counted a single time. The rearrangement links TRBV30 to TRBJ1-2; TRBD1 aligns across 9 bases. V lost 2 bases and J lost 4; bases outside the gene matches: 8. In germline, CDR1 is GTSNPN, CDR2 SVGIG (reference sequence). The CDR3 length is 15 residues. The CDR3 loop reads CAWSRTGGLVYGYTF. The CDR3 nucleotides read TGTGCCTGGAGTCGTACAGGGGGCTTAGTCTATGGCTACACCTTC.

CDR3 residues: CSVEVGTGAEQYF. DNA for the CDR3: TGCAGCGTTGAAGTCGGGACAGGGGCCGAGCAGTACTTC. V and J are TRBV29-1 and TRBJ2-7, with 10 bases that match TRBD1. The CDR3 spans 13 residues. Germline lookup yields CDR1 SQVTM and CDR2 ANQGSEA. V dropped 1 base and J dropped 6; count of bases not matched to a gene: 3.

The rearrangement uses TRBV19 and TRBJ1-2; 7 nucleotides line up with TRBD1. CDR1 and CDR2 from the germline V gene are LNHDA and SQIVND (reference sequence). Unmatched junction bases numbered 8, after V lost 7 bases and J lost 6 bases. The CDR3 spans 13 residues. For the CDR3, the DNA is TGTGCCAGTAACCGAGAGAGGGGGCATGGCTACACCTTC. This sequence encodes CASNRERGHGYTF.